This T cell receptor (beta chain) was captured in a study of blood T cell repertoires in COVID-19. The CDR3 totals 15 residues. From germline, CDR1 is SGHDT and CDR2 YYEEEE. V lost 1 base and J lost 0, with 8 bases in between. This clone was counted between two and nine times. In Seattle, patients joined the study during active infection and were tracked longitudinally. Libraries were prepared by immunoSEQ multiplex PCR; TCRdb keeps only in-frame clonotypes and omits some of them. Of about 190,000 clones listed, around nine tenths are singletons. The specimen was peripheral blood. The chain has TRBV5-6 and TRBJ2-4; D uncertain. The clonotype originates from a woman aged 70-85 years with COVID-19, enrolled during active disease. The CDR3 is CASSLNLLAKNIQYF. CDR3 DNA: TGTGCCAGCAGCTTGAATCTCCTAGCCAAAAACATTCAGTACTTC. Variable domain in full (rest from reference TRBV5-6 and TRBJ2-4): DAGVTQSPTHLIKTRGQQVTLRCSPKSGHDTVSWYQQALGQGPQFIFQYYEEEERQRGNFPDRFSGHQFPNYSSELNVNALLLGDSALYLCASSLNLLAKNIQYFGAGTRLSVL.